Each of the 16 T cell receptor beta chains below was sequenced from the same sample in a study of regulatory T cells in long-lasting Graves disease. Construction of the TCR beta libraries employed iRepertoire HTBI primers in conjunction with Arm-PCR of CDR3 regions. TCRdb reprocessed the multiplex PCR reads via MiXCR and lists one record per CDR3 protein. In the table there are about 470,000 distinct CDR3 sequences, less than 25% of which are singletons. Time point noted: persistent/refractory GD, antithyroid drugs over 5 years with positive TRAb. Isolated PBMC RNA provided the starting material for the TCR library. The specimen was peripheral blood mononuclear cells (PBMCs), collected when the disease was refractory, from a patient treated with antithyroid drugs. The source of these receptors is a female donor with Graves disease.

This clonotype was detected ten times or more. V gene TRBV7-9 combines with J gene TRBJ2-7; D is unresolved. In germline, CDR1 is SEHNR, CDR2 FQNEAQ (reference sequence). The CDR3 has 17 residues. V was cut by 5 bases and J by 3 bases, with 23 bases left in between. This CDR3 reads CASSPPWVQAINYEQYF. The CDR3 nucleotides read TGTGCCAGCAGCCCTCCCTGGGTGCAGGCAATCAACTACGAGCAGTACTTC.

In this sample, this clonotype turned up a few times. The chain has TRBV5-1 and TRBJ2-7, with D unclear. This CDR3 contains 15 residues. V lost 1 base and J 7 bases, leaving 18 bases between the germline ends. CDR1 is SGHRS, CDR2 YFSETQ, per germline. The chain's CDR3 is CASSLTQTHLEEQYF. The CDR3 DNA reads TGCGCCAGCAGCTTGACGCAGACCCACCTCGAGGAGCAGTACTTC.

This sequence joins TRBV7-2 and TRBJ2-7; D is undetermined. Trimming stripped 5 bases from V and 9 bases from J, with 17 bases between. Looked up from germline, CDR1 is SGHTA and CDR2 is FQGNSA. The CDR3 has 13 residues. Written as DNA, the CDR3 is TGTGCCAGCAGCCGCGACACCCCTAACGGGCAGTACTTC. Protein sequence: CASSRDTPNGQYF.

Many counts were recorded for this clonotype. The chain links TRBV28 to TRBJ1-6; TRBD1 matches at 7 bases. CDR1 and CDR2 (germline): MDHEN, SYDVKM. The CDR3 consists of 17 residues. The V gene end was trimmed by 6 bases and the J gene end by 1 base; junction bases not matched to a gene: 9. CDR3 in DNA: TGTGCCAGCAGGACTGACCAGGGGGTATCCTATAATTCACCCCTCCACTTT. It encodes CASRTDQGVSYNSPLHF. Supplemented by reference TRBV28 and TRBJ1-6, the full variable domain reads DVKVTQSSRYLVKRTGEKVFLECVQDMDHENMFWYRQDPGLGLRLIYFSYDVKMKEKGDIPEGYSVSREKKERFSLILESASTNQTSMYLCASRTDQGVSYNSPLHFGNGTRLTVT.

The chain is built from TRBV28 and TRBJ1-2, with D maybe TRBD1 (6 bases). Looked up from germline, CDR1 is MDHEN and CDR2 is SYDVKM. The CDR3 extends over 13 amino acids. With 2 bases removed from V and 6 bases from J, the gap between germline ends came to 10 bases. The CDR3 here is CASSLGQNHGYTF. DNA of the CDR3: TGTGCCAGCAGTTTAGGACAGAACCATGGCTACACCTTC.

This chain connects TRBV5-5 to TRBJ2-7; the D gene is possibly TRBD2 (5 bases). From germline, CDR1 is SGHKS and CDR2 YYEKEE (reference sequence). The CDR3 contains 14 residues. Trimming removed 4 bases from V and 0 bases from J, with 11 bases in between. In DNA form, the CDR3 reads TGTGCCAGCAGCCTGCGGGCGAGCTCCTACGAGCAGTACTTC. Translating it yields CASSLRASSYEQYF. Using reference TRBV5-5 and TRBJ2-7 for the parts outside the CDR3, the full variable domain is DAGVTQSPTHLIKTRGQQVTLRCSPISGHKSVSWYQQVLGQGPQFIFQYYEKEERGRGNFPDRFSARQFPNYSSELNVNALLLGDSALYLCASSLRASSYEQYFGPGTRLTVT.

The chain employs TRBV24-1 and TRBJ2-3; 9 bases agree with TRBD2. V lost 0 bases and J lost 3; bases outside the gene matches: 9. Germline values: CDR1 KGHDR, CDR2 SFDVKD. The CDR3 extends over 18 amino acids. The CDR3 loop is CATSDLQASGEGTDTQYF. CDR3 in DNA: TGTGCCACCAGTGATTTGCAGGCTAGCGGGGAGGGGACAGATACGCAGTATTTT.

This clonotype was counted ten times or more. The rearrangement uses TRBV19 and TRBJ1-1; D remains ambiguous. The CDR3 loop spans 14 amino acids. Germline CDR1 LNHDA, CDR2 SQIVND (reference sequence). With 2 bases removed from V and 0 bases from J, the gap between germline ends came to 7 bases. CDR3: CASSIYGMNTEAFF. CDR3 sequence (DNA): TGTGCCAGTAGTATATATGGGATGAACACTGAAGCTTTCTTT.

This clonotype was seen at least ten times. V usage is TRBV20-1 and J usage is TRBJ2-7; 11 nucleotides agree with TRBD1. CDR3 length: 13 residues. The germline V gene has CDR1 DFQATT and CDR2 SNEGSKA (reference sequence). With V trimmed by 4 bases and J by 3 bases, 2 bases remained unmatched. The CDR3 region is CSATGTGGYEQYF. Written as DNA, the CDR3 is TGCAGTGCTACCGGGACAGGGGGCTACGAGCAGTACTTC.

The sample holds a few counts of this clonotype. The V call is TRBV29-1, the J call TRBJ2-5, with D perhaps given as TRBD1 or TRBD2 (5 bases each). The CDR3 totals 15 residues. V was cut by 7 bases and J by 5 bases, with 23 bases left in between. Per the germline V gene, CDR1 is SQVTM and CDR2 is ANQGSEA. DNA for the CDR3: TGCAGCGCCCATCCCCGGGACCCGGGAATCGAGACCCAGTACTTC. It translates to CSAHPRDPGIETQYF.

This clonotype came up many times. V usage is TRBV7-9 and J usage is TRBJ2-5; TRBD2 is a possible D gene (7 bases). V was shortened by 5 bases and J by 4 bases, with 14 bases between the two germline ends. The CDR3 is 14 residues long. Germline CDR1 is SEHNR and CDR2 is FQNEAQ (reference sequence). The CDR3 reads CASSPGVAGETQYF. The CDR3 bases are TGTGCCAGCAGCCCAGGGGTAGCGGGAGAGACCCAGTACTTC.

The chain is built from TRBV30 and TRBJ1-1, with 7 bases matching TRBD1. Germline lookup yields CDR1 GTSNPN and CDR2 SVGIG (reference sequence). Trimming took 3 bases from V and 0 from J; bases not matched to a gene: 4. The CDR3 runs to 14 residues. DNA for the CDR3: TGTGCCTGGAGCCTGACAGGGATGAACACTGAAGCTTTCTTT. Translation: CAWSLTGMNTEAFF.

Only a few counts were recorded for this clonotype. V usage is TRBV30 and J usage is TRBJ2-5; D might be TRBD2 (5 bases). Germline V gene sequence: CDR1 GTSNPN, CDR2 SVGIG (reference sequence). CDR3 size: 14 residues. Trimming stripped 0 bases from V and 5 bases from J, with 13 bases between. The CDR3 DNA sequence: TGTGCCTGGAGTGTACCGGAAGGGAGTGAGACCCAGTACTTC. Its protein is CAWSVPEGSETQYF.

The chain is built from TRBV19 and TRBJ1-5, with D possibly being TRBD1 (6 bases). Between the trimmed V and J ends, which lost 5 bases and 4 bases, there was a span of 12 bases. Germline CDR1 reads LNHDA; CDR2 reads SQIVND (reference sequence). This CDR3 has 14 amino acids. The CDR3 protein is CASSADRTNQPQHF. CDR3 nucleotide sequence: TGTGCCAGTAGTGCGGACAGAACTAATCAGCCCCAGCATTTT.

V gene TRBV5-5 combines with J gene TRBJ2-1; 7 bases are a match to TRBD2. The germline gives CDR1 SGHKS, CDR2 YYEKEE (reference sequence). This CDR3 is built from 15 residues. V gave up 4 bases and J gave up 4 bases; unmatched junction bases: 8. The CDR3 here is CASSTGLGSYNEQFF. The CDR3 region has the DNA TGTGCCAGCAGCACAGGACTAGGGTCTTACAATGAGCAGTTCTTC.

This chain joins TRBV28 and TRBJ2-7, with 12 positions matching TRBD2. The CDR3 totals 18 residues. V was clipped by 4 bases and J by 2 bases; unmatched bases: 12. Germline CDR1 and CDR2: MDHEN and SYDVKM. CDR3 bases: TGTGCCAGCAGTTCCACCCTCACAACTAGCGGGAGGACCTACGAGCAGTACTTC. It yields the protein CASSSTLTTSGRTYEQYF.